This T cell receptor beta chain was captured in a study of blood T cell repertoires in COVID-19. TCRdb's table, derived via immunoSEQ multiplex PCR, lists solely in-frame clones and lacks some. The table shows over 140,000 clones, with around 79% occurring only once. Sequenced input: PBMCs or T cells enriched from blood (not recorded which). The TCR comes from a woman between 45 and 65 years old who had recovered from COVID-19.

CDR3 DNA: TGCGCCAGCAGCATCGGGACAATCACTGAAGCTTTCTTT. Protein sequence: CASSIGTITEAFF. This rearrangement joins TRBV5-1 to TRBJ1-1; D is perhaps TRBD1 (6 bases). V was trimmed by 4 bases and J by 4 bases, leaving 11 bases between them. The CDR3 runs 13 residues. Germline V CDR1 and CDR2: SGHRS, YFSETQ.